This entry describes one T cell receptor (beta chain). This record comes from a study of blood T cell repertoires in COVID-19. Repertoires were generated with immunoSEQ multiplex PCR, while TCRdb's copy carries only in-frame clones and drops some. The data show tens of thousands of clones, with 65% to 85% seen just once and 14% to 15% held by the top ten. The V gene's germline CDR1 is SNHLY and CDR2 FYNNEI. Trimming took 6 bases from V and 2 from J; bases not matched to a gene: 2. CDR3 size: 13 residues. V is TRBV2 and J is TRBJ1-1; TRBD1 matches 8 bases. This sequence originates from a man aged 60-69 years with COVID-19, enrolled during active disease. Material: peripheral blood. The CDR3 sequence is CASRGTGNTEAFF. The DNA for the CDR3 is TGTGCCAGCAGAGGGACAGGAAACACTGAAGCTTTCTTT. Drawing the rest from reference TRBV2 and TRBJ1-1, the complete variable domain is EPEVTQTPSHQVTQMGQEVILRCVPISNHLYFYWYRQILGQKVEFLVSFYNNEISEKSEIFDDQFSVERPDGSNFTLKIRSTKLEDSAMYFCASRGTGNTEAFFGQGTRLTVV.